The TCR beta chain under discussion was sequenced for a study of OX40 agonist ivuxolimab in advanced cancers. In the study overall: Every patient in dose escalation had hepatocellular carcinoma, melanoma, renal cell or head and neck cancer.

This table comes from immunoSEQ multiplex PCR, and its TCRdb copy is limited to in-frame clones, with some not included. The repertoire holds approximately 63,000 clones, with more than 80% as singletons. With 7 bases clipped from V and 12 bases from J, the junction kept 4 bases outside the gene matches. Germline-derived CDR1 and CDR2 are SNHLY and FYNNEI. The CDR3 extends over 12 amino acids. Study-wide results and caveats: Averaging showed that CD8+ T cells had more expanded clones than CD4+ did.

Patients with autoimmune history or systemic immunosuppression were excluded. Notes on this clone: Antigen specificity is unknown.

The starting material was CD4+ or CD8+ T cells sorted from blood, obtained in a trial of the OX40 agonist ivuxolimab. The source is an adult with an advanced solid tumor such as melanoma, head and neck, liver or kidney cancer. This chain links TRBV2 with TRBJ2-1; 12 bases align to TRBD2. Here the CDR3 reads CASMTSGSVQFF. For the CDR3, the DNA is TGTGCCAGCATGACTAGCGGGAGCGTGCAGTTCTTC.